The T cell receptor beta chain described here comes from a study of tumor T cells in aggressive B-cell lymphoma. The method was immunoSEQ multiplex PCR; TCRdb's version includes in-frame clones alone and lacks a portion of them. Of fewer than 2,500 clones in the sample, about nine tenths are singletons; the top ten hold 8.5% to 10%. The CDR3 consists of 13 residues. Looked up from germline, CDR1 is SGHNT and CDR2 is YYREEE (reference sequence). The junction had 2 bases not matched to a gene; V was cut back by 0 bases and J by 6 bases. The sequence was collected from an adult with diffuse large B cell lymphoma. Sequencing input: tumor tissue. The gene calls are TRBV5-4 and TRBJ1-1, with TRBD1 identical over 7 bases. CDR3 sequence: CASSLVQGAEAFF. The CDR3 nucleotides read TGTGCCAGCAGCTTGGTTCAGGGGGCTGAAGCTTTCTTT.